Included here is one T cell receptor (beta chain) sequence, with context. Its specificity is unknown. V lost 1 base, J lost 4 bases, and 6 bases stayed unmatched. The CDR3 length is 17 residues. Per germline, CDR1 SGHNT and CDR2 YENEEA. These data belong to a study of cytomegalovirus exposure and HLA in healthy donors. Findings and caveats of the study: The productive fraction for most TCR beta V segments was about 90% or about 30% in an earlier analysis.

PCR employed 60 Vbeta and 13 Jbeta primers. The data were produced by immunoSEQ multiplex PCR, yet TCRdb's version contains in-frame clones alone and is incomplete. The sample holds roughly 120,000 clones, roughly two thirds seen once. V and J are TRBV11-3 and TRBJ2-3, with TRBD2 identical over 12 bases. Sequencing was carried out using PBMCs. The TCR originated in a young man in good health and CMV-seropositive. CDR3 DNA: TGTGCCAGCAGCTTAGGCGGACTAGCGGGACAACCAGATACGCAGTATTTT. This gives the protein CASSLGGLAGQPDTQYF.